A selection of T cell receptor beta chains follows, all from one sample in a study of Graves' ophthalmopathy and Graves' hyperthyroidism. TCRdb used MiXCR to reprocess the multiplex PCR reads, holding one entry per CDR3 protein. The sample contains some 200,000 distinct CDR3 sequences, 25% to 35% of which appear only once. The sample comprised peripheral blood. Receptors originate from a man aged 45 to 65 with Graves' ophthalmopathy. The CDR3 runs from the conserved cysteine through the conserved F or W. A D gene is named only where the DNA matches it firmly. Size is omitted from some rows. Given values are once, few, many or a class for expanded clones.

clone size	D gene	V gene	J gene	CDR3 DNA	CDR3 protein
-	-	TRBV12-3/TRBV12-4	TRBJ2-7	TGTGCCAGCAGTTTAGCGATGGTGGACACCGGGCGCGGCGAGCAGTACTTC	CASSLAMVDTGRGEQYF
many	-	TRBV5-1	TRBJ2-5	TGCGCCAGCAGCCATCCAGGGGAGGAGACCCAGTACTTC	CASSHPGEETQYF
many	-	TRBV15	TRBJ1-2	TGTGCCACCAGCAGAGGCAGGGTTGATGGCTACACCTTC	CATSRGRVDGYTF
many	-	TRBV19	TRBJ1-3	TGTGCCAGTAGTATAAGACAGGAGACCTCTGGAAACACCATATATTTT	CASSIRQETSGNTIYF
-	TRBD1	TRBV20-1	TRBJ2-7	TGCAGTGCTAGAGATACACTGACAGGGCGAGGGGGCGAGCAGTACTTC	CSARDTLTGRGGEQYF
many	-	TRBV11-2	TRBJ1-1	TGTGCCAGCAGCCCACCCTCAGGGAACACTGAAGCTTTCTTT	CASSPPSGNTEAFF
-	TRBD2	TRBV6-1	TRBJ2-4	TGTGCCAGCAGGACGACTAGCGCCGATCTGTACTTC	CASRTTSADLYF
few	TRBD1	TRBV18	TRBJ2-7	TGTGCCAGCTCACCGCAACGCCGGGACAGGGGAAACGAGCAGTACTTC	CASSPQRRDRGNEQYF
many	-	TRBV29-1	TRBJ2-5	TGCAGCGTTGGTGTGGGGGGCCAAGAGACCCAGTACTTC	CSVGVGGQETQYF
-	TRBD1	TRBV28	TRBJ2-7	TGTGCCAGCAGTTTAGGTCCGGGACAGGCTTTC	CASSLGPGQAF
-	-	TRBV7-3	TRBJ1-2	TGTGCCAGCAGCCCCGGCCCCGTAAAGGACTATGGCTACACCTTC	CASSPGPVKDYGYTF
-	-	TRBV7-2	TRBJ2-7	TGTGCCAGCAGCTTAGGGGCACAGCAACTCTACGAGCAGTACTTC	CASSLGAQQLYEQYF
-	-	TRBV7-2	TRBJ2-5	TGTGCCAGCAGCTCCCCCAGGGGTGGGGAGTGGGAGACCCAGTACTTC	CASSSPRGGEWETQYF
many	-	TRBV10-1	TRBJ2-5	TGCGCCAGCAGTGACGGGACGTATCAAGAGACCCAGTACTTC	CASSDGTYQETQYF
many	TRBD2	TRBV3-1	TRBJ2-5	TGTGCCAGCAGCCAACAACCGGGACTAGGGCTGGTCGAGACCCAGTACTTC	CASSQQPGLGLVETQYF
many	-	TRBV9	TRBJ1-3	TGTGCCAGCAGCGTAGAGGATTCTGGAAACACCATATATTTT	CASSVEDSGNTIYF
many	-	TRBV18	TRBJ2-2	TGTGCCAGCTCACCACAGTACGCCAACACCGGGGAGCTGTTTTTT	CASSPQYANTGELFF
-	-	TRBV4-1	TRBJ1-1	TGCGCCAGCAGCCCCCTGATGGGCACTGAAGCTTTCTTT	CASSPLMGTEAFF
-	-	TRBV12-3/TRBV12-4	TRBJ2-7	TGTGCCAGCAGTTTAAGGGCGGCCTCCTACGAGCAGTACTTC	CASSLRAASYEQYF
-	-	TRBV25-1	TRBJ1-3	TGTGCCAGCGCCGGGACGGCTGGAAACACCATATATTTT	CASAGTAGNTIYF
-	-	TRBV7-2	TRBJ2-7	TGTGCCAGCAGCGACGACAGTTGGTCCTACGAGCAGTACTTC	CASSDDSWSYEQYF
many	TRBD1	TRBV28	TRBJ2-5	TGTGCCAGCAGTCCGGGACAGCTAAGTACCCAGTACTTC	CASSPGQLSTQYF
few	-	TRBV12-3/TRBV12-4	TRBJ2-5	TGTGCCAGCAGCCTCTGGACGGGCAAGGAGACCCAGTACTTC	CASSLWTGKETQYF
many	-	TRBV7-2	TRBJ2-2	TGTGCCAGCAGCTTATTACTGGCCGGGGAGCTGTTTTTT	CASSLLLAGELFF
-	-	TRBV6-1	TRBJ2-7	TGTGCCAGCAGTCTTAGCGGAGGGGGAACCTACGAGCAGTACTTC	CASSLSGGGTYEQYF
few	-	TRBV6-2/TRBV6-3	TRBJ1-2	TGTGCCAGCAGTATCAGGGAGAACTATGGCTACACCTTC	CASSIRENYGYTF
-	TRBD2	TRBV6-1	TRBJ2-5	TGTGCCAGCAGCAAGTCCGTAGCGGGAGGGCCCGAGACCCAGTACTTC	CASSKSVAGGPETQYF
many	-	TRBV11-1	TRBJ2-7	TGTGCCAGCAGCTTAGAATATTCCCAGGGGCCGAACTACTACGAGCAGTACTTC	CASSLEYSQGPNYYEQYF
many	TRBD2	TRBV29-1	TRBJ2-2	TGCAGCGTGCTGACTAGCGGGAGCGCCGGGGAGCTGTTTTTT	CSVLTSGSAGELFF
-	-	TRBV6-1	TRBJ2-5	TGTGCCAGCGGGCTCCGGGGGCCGGGAGGACTACAAGAGACCCAGTACTTC	CASGLRGPGGLQETQYF
-	-	TRBV18	TRBJ1-1	TGTGCCAGCTCCCTCCCAGGACTGACAGAAAATGAAGCTTTCTTT	CASSLPGLTENEAFF